This TCR beta chain came from a study of CD8+ T cells in alopecia areata. Overall study: Those patients who were treated received oral tofacitinib, which was given at 5 to 10 mg twice daily for moderate-to-severe alopecia areata.

In each case, RNA was isolated and then reverse transcribed into cDNA as the sequencing template. Here immunoSEQ multiplex PCR was the method, and the copy in TCRdb shows in-frame clones only, minus some. Here the sample spans about 270,000 clones, about three fifths being singletons. On this clone itself: Its antigen is not known.

After removal of 3 bases from V and 5 bases from J, the junction contained 12 bases not matched to a gene. CDR3 length: 16 residues. Treatment meaning: oral pan-JAK inhibitor, 5-10 mg twice daily. As part of sample collection, lesional scalp punch biopsies and peripheral blood were taken from alopecia areata patients. Whole-study findings and limits: Affected scalp, especially in alopecia totalis/universalis, had a higher clonality than normal scalp did. Whether baseline CD8+ expansion is linked to response remains uncertain, given a single nonresponder.

This TCR was sampled from a human donor with alopecia areata. The source material was CD4+ T cells sorted from blood, sampled at week 52, from a patient treated with tofacitinib. The chain is built from TRBV23-1 and TRBJ1-2, with 7 bases matching TRBD1. TRBV23-1 belongs to the ORF category, with a function that is uncertain. CDR3 residues: CASSQPRRDRVYGYTF. Written as DNA, the CDR3 is TGCGCCAGCAGTCAGCCTCGCCGGGACAGAGTTTATGGCTACACCTTC.